The next 17 T cell receptor beta chains were all read from a single sample in a study of PD-1 blockade in classical Hodgkin lymphoma. Stated time point: newly diagnosed, previously untreated cHL patient sample. From thawed PBMCs, CD4+ T cells were purified using magnetic negative selection. TCRdb keeps only in-frame clones here, not all; method: immunoSEQ multiplex PCR. The sample shows about 36,000 clones, around 89% of them seen only once. Sample: CD4+ T cells from blood. The receptors shown here come from a human donor with classical Hodgkin lymphoma.

This clone appeared a single time. The chain links TRBV9 to TRBJ2-3; no clear D. Per germline, CDR1 SGDLS and CDR2 YYNGEE. CDR3 length: 14 amino acids. V was cut by 2 bases and J by 7 bases, with 14 bases left in between. This chain's CDR3 is CASSVAVQTNTQYF. The CDR3 DNA reads as TGTGCCAGCAGCGTCGCTGTGCAGACGAATACGCAGTATTTT.

The gene calls are TRBV11-3 and TRBJ2-2, with D uncertain. This CDR3 region has 15 residues. V dropped 6 bases and J dropped 0 bases, with 11 bases sitting between them. Germline CDR1 is SGHNT and CDR2 is YENEEA. Written as DNA, the CDR3 is TGTGCCAGCAGTTTTTCAGGAACGAACACCGGGGAGCTGTTTTTT. This gives the protein CASSFSGTNTGELFF.

The rearrangement uses TRBV7-2 and TRBJ1-6; D not resolved. The CDR3 covers 13 residues. V lost 1 base and J lost 7, with 5 bases in between. Germline loops: CDR1 SGHTA, CDR2 FQGNSA. The CDR3: CASSLGPNSPLHF. The CDR3 nucleotides read TGTGCCAGCAGCTTAGGACCCAATTCACCCCTCCACTTT. Full variable domain (rest looked up from reference TRBV7-2 and TRBJ1-6): GAGVSQSPSNKVTEKGKDVELRCDPISGHTALYWYRQSLGQGLEFLIYFQGNSAPDKSGLPSDRFSAERTGGSVSTLTIQRTQQEDSAVYLCASSLGPNSPLHFGNGTRLTVT.

This chain joins TRBV27 and TRBJ1-5, with D possibly matching TRBD1 (6 bases). V was pared by 5 bases and J by 3 bases, with 20 bases between. This CDR3 spans 17 amino acids. Germline V gene lookup returns CDR1 MNHEY and CDR2 SMNVEV (reference sequence). The CDR3 region has the DNA TGTGCCAGCAGTGCGATGGGCCGGCAGGGGTACAATCAGCCCCAGCATTTT. Translating it yields CASSAMGRQGYNQPQHF.

The V gene is TRBV7-2, the J gene TRBJ1-5, with D unresolved. Germline values: CDR1 SGHTA, CDR2 FQGNSA. Trimming cost V 5 bases and J 7 bases, with 12 bases left between them. The CDR3 consists of 13 residues. For the CDR3, the DNA is TGTGCCAGCAGCCCCCAAGTCCGGCAGCCCCAGCATTTT. The encoded protein is CASSPQVRQPQHF.

The chain recombines TRBV28 with TRBJ1-1; 7 nucleotides agree with TRBD1. The CDR3 has 16 amino acids. V trimming: 5 bases; J trimming: 0 bases; junction bases outside the gene matches: 9. CDR1 and CDR2 from the germline V gene are MDHEN and SYDVKM. In DNA form, the CDR3 reads TGTGCCAGCAGTAAATCTTTAGGGACAGTGAACACTGAAGCTTTCTTT. Translation: CASSKSLGTVNTEAFF.

The chain is built from TRBV5-1 and TRBJ1-2, with D perhaps matching TRBD1 (5 bases). V lost 0 bases, J lost 0 bases, and 9 bases lay in between. This CDR3 comprises 15 residues. Germline loops: CDR1 SGHRS, CDR2 YFSETQ. CDR3 DNA: TGCGCCAGCAGCTTGGAACTGACAGCTAACTATGGCTACACCTTC. This encodes CASSLELTANYGYTF.

This clone was observed once. The chain joins TRBV6-1 to TRBJ2-7; a possible D gene is TRBD2 (5 bases). The V end was cut by 6 bases, the J end by 3 bases, with 12 bases between. Germline loops: CDR1 MNHNS, CDR2 SASEGT. This CDR3 region has 13 residues. The CDR3 sequence is CASRGGGIYEQYF. In DNA form, the CDR3 reads TGTGCCAGCAGAGGAGGAGGAATCTACGAGCAGTACTTC.

The chain combines TRBV6-1 with TRBJ2-3, with D uncertain. Germline CDR1 and CDR2: MNHNS and SASEGT. The CDR3 sequence is 13 residues long. V was clipped by 0 bases and J by 2 bases, with 3 bases between them. The CDR3 sequence is CASSEAYTDTQYF. Written as DNA, the CDR3 is TGTGCCAGCAGTGAAGCATACACAGATACGCAGTATTTT.

The gene calls are TRBV28 and TRBJ1-1; no definite D call. CDR3 length: 12 amino acids. Deletions cut 5 bases from V and 7 bases from J, with 11 bases between. Germline V gene data show CDR1 as MDHEN and CDR2 as SYDVKM. The CDR3 loop reads CASSPLGLEAFF. The DNA of the CDR3 is TGTGCCAGCAGTCCGCTAGGACTTGAAGCTTTCTTT.

This chain links TRBV14 with TRBJ2-7; 10 nucleotides align to TRBD1. Germline V gene sequence: CDR1 SGHDN, CDR2 FVKESK. CDR3 length: 15 amino acids. J gave up 3 bases and V 4 bases, and 6 bases lay outside the gene matches. CDR3 protein: CASSLPGQGRYEQYF. The CDR3 coding sequence is TGTGCCAGCAGCCTCCCGGGACAGGGGCGCTACGAGCAGTACTTC.

This clone came up a few times. One junction end does not reproduce the germline sequence, and a read error may be involved. The rearrangement links TRBV4-1 to TRBJ1-1; D not certain. Germline assignment: CDR1 MGHRA and CDR2 YSYEKL. This CDR3 is built from 12 residues. The CDR3 spells CASSQVGLRLLF. The CDR3 DNA follows: TGCGCCAGCAGCCAAGTAGGCCTCCGGCTGCTCTTT.

The CDR3 reads CASSAGRTNTGELFF. The CDR3 coding sequence is TGTGCCAGCAGTGCCGGCAGGACGAACACCGGGGAGCTGTTTTTT. The chain joins TRBV6-1 to TRBJ2-2; the D is unclear. The CDR3 has 15 residues. V was shortened by 4 bases and J by 0 bases, with 9 bases between the two germline ends. Germline CDR1 is MNHNS and CDR2 is SASEGT.

The chain carries TRBV6-6 and TRBJ1-2, with D possibly matching TRBD1 (5 bases). The CDR3 contains 11 residues. CDR1 MNHNY and CDR2 SVGAGI come from the germline V gene (reference sequence). V lost 6 bases to trimming and J lost 7 bases, with 9 bases between them. The DNA for the CDR3 is TGTGCCAGCAGGGGGGTCTCTGGCTACACCTTC. Translating gives CASRGVSGYTF.

The J gene is TRBJ1-3, the V gene TRBV5-1, with D perhaps matching TRBD1 (6 bases). The CDR3 runs to 17 residues. Trimming cost V 4 bases and J 0 bases, with 17 bases left between them. Germline V gives CDR1 SGHRS, CDR2 YFSETQ. CDR3 loop: CASSKNQGMYSGNTIYF. The CDR3 DNA reads as TGCGCCAGCAGCAAAAACCAGGGGATGTACTCTGGAAACACCATATATTTT.

The chain combines TRBV10-3 with TRBJ1-2; D is possibly TRBD1 (5 bases). The germline CDR1 and CDR2 sequences are ENHRY and SYGVKD. V dropped 0 bases and J dropped 8 bases, with 10 bases sitting between them. The CDR3 totals 13 residues. The CDR3 nucleotides are TGTGCCATCAGTGAGTCCGGGGCCGGAGGCTACACCTTC. Translated: CAISESGAGGYTF.

This clone came up a few times. This chain joins TRBV29-1 and TRBJ1-1; 9 bases are a match to TRBD1. The CDR3 contains 12 residues. J gave up 4 bases and V 6 bases, and 3 bases lay outside the gene matches. CDR1 is SQVTM and CDR2 is ANQGSEA in the germline V gene. CDR3 coding DNA: TGCAGCGTGCAGACAGGGGGCACTGAAGCTTTCTTT. Residues: CSVQTGGTEAFF.